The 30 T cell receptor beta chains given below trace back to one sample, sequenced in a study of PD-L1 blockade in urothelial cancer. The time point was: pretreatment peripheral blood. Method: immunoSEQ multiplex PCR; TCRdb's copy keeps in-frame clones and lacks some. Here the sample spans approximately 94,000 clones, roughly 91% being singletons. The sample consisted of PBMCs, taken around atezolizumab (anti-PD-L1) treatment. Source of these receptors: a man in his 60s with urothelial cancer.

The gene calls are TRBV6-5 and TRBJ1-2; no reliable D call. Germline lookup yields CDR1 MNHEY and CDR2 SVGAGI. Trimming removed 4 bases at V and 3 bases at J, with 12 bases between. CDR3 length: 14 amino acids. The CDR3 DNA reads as TGTGCCAGCAGTTTCGGCTCGGGGTACTATGGCTACACCTTC. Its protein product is CASSFGSGYYGYTF.

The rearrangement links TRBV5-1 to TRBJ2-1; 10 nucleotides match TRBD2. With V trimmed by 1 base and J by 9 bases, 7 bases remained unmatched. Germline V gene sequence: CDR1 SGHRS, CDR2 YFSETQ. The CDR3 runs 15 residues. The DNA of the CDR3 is TGCGCCAGCAGCTTGATTAAGCGGGAGGGTGGTGAGCAGTTCTTC. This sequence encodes CASSLIKREGGEQFF.

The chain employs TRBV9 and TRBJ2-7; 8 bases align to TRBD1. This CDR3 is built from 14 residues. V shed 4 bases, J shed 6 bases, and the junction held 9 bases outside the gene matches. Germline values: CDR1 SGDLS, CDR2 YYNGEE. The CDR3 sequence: CASSSRTGLGEQYF. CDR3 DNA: TGTGCCAGCAGCTCTCGGACAGGGTTGGGCGAGCAGTACTTC.

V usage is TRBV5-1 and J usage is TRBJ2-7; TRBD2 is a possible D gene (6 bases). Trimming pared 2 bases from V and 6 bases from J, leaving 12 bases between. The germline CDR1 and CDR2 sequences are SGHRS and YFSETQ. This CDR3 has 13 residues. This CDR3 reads CASSLSGVGEQYF. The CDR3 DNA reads TGCGCCAGCAGCTTATCGGGGGTAGGCGAGCAGTACTTC.

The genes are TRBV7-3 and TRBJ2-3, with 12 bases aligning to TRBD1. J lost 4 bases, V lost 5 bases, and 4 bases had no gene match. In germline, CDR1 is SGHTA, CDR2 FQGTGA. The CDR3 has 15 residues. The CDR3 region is CASSPGTGGADTQYF. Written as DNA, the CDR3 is TGTGCCAGCAGCCCCGGGACAGGGGGCGCAGATACGCAGTATTTT.

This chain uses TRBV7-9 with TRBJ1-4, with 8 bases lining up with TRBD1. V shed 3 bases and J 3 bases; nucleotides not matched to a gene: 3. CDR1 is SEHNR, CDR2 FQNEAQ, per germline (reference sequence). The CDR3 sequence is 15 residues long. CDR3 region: CASSFATGANEKLFF. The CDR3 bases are TGTGCCAGCAGCTTCGCGACAGGGGCTAATGAAAAACTGTTTTTT.

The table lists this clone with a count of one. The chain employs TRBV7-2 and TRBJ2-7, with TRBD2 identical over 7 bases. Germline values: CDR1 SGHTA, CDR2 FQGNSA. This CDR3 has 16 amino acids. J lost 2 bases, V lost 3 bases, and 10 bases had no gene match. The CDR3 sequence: CASSFVGSGWPYEQYF. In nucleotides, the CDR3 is TGTGCCAGCAGCTTTGTTGGTAGCGGGTGGCCCTACGAGCAGTACTTC.

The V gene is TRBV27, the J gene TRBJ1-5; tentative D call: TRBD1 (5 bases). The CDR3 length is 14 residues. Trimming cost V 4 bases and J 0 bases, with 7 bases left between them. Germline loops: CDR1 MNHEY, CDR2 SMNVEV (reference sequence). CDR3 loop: CASSSGYSNQPQHF. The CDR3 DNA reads TGTGCCAGCAGTTCAGGGTATAGCAATCAGCCCCAGCATTTT.

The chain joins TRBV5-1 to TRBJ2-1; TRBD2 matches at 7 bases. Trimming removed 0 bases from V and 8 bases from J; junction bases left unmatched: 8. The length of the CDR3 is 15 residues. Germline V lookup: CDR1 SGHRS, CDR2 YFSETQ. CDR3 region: CASSLGAGPQDEQFF. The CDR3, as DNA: TGCGCCAGCAGCTTGGGAGCGGGGCCCCAGGATGAGCAGTTCTTC.

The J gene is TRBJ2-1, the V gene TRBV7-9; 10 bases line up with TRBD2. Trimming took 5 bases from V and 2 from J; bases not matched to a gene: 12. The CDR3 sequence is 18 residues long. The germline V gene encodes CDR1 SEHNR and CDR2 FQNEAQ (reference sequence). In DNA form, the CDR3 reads TGTGCCAGCAGCACCCGGGGGCTAGCGGGGGATCCCTACAATGAGCAGTTCTTC. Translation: CASSTRGLAGDPYNEQFF.

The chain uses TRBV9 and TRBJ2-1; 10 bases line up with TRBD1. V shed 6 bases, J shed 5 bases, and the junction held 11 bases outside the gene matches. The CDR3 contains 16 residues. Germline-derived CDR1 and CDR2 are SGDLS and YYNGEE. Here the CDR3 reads CASNRPGTGADNEQFF. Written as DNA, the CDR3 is TGTGCCAGCAACCGCCCCGGGACAGGGGCCGACAATGAGCAGTTCTTC. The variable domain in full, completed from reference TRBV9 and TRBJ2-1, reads DSGVTQTPKHLITATGQRVTLRCSPRSGDLSVYWYQQSLDQGLQFLIQYYNGEERAKGNILERFSAQQFPDLHSELNLSSLELGDSALYFCASNRPGTGADNEQFFGPGTRLTVL.

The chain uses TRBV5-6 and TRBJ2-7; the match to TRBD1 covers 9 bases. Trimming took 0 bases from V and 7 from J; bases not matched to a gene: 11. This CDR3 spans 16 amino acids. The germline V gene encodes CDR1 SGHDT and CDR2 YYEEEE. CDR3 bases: TGTGCCAGCAGCTTGGGTTTGGGGACAGGGATAGGAGAGCAGTACTTC. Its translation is CASSLGLGTGIGEQYF.

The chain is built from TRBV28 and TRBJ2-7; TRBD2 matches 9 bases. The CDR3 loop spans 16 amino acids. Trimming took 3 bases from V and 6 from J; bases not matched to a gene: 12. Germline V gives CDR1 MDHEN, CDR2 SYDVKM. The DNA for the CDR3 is TGTGCCAGCAGTTTGTGGCTAGCGGGGAGGGGCCGCGAGCAGTACTTC. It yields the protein CASSLWLAGRGREQYF. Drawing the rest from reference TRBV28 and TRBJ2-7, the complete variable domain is DVKVTQSSRYLVKRTGEKVFLECVQDMDHENMFWYRQDPGLGLRLIYFSYDVKMKEKGDIPEGYSVSREKKERFSLILESASTNQTSMYLCASSLWLAGRGREQYFGPGTRLTVT.

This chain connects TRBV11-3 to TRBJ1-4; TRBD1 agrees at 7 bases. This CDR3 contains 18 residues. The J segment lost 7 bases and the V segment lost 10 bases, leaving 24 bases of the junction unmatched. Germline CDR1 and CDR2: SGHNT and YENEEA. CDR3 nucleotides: TGTGCCAACCCTTTGAACCCGGCAGGGGGACCTCTCGGTGAAAAACTGTTTTTT. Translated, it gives CANPLNPAGGPLGEKLFF.

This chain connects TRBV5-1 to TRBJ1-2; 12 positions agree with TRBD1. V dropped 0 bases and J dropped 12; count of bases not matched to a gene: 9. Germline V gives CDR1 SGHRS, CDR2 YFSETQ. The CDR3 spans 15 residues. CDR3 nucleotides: TGCGCCAGCAGCTTGGCCCAACCGGGACAGGGGGCGAACACCTTC. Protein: CASSLAQPGQGANTF.

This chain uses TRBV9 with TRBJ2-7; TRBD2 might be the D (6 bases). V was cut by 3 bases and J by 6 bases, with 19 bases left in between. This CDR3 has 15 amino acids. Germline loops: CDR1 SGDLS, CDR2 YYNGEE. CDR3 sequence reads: CASSGSPSEGPEQYF. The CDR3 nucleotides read TGTGCCAGCAGCGGGTCTCCTAGCGAAGGTCCCGAGCAGTACTTC.

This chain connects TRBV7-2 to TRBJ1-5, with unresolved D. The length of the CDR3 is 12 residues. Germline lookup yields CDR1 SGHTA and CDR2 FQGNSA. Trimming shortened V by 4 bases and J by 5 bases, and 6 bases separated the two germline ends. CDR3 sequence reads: CASSSLDQPQHF. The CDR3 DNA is TGTGCCAGCAGCTCCCTAGATCAGCCCCAGCATTTT. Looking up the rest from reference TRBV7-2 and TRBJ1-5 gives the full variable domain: GAGVSQSPSNKVTEKGKDVELRCDPISGHTALYWYRQSLGQGLEFLIYFQGNSAPDKSGLPSDRFSAERTGGSVSTLTIQRTQQEDSAVYLCASSSLDQPQHFGDGTRLSIL.

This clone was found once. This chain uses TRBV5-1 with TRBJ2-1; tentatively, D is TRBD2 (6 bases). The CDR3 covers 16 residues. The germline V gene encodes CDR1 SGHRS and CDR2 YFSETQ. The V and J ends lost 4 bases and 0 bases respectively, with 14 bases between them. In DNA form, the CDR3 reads TGCGCCAGCAGCCCGGGACTGTTGAGCTCCTACAATGAGCAGTTCTTC. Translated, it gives CASSPGLLSSYNEQFF.

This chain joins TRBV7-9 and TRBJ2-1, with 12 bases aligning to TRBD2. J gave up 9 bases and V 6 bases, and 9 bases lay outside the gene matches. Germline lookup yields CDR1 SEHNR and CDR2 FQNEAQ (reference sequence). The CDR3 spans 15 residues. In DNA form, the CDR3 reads TGTGCCAGCAGGCCGACTAGCGGGAGTAACGTTGAGCAGTTCTTC. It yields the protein CASRPTSGSNVEQFF.

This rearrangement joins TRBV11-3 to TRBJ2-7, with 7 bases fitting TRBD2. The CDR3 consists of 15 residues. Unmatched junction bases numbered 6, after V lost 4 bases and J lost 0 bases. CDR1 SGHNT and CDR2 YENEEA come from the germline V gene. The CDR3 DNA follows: TGTGCCAGCAGCTCCCAGCGGGGCCGCTCCTACGAGCAGTACTTC. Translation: CASSSQRGRSYEQYF.

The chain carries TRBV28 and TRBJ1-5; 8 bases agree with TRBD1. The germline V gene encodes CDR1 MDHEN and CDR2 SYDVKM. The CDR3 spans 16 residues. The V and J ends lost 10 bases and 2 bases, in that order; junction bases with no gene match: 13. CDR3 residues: CATQGGDRVGNQPQHF. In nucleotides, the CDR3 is TGTGCCACACAGGGGGGGGACCGTGTGGGCAATCAGCCCCAGCATTTT.

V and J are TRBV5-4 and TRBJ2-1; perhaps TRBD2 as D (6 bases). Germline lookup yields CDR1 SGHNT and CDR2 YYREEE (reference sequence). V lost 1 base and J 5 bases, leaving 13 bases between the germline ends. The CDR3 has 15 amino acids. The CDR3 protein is CASSLIRGNNNEQFF. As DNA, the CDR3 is TGTGCCAGCAGCTTGATACGGGGGAATAACAATGAGCAGTTCTTC.

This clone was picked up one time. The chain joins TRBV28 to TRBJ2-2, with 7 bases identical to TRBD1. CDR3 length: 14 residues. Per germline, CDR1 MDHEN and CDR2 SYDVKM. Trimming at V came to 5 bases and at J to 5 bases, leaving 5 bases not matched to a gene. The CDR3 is CASSRQGRTGELFF. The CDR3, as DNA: TGTGCCAGCAGTAGACAGGGCAGAACCGGGGAGCTGTTTTTT.

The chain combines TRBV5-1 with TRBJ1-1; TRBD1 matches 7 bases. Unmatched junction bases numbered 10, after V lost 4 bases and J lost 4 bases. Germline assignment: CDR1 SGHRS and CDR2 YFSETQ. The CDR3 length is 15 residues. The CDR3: CASSGNQGVGTEAFF. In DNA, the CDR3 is TGCGCCAGCAGCGGCAACCAGGGGGTCGGCACTGAAGCTTTCTTT.

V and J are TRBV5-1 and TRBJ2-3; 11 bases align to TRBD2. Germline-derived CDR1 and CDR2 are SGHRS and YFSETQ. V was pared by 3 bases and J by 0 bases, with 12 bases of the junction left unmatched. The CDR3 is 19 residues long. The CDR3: CASSWPDSGRATSTDTQYF. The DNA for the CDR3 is TGCGCCAGCAGCTGGCCAGATAGCGGGAGGGCCACGAGCACAGATACGCAGTATTTT.

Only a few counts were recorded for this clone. CDR3 nucleotide sequence: TGTGCCAGCAGTCCGCACAGGGGAGAAGGTTCACCCCTCCACTTT. Encoded protein: CASSPHRGEGSPLHF. V is TRBV6-4 and J is TRBJ1-6; 7 bases align to TRBD1. CDR1 and CDR2 (germline): MRHNA, SNTAGT. Trimming removed 5 bases from V and 9 bases from J; junction bases left unmatched: 10. This CDR3 spans 15 amino acids.

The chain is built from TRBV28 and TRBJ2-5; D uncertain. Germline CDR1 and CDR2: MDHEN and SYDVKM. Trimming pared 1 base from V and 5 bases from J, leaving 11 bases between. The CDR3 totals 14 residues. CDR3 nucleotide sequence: TGTGCCAGCAGTTTATCCACCCTCGGGGAGACCCAGTACTTC. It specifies CASSLSTLGETQYF.

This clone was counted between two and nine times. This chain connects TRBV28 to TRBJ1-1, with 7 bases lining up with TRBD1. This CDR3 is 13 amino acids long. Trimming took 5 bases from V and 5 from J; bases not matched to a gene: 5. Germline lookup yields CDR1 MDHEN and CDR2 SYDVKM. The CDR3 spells CASSPHRGTEAFF. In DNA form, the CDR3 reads TGTGCCAGCAGTCCCCACAGGGGAACTGAAGCTTTCTTT. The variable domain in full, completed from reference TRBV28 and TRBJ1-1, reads DVKVTQSSRYLVKRTGEKVFLECVQDMDHENMFWYRQDPGLGLRLIYFSYDVKMKEKGDIPEGYSVSREKKERFSLILESASTNQTSMYLCASSPHRGTEAFFGQGTRLTVV.

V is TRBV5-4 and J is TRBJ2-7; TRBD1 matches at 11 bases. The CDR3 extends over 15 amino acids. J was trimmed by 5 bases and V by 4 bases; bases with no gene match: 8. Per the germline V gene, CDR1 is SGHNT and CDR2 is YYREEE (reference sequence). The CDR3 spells CASSTRTGGLNEQYF. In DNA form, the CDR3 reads TGTGCCAGCAGCACCCGGACAGGGGGCCTGAACGAGCAGTACTTC.

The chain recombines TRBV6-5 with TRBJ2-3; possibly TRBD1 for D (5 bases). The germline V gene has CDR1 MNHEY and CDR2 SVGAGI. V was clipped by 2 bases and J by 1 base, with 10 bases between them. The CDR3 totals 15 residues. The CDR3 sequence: CASSYALGGTDTQYF. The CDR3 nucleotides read TGTGCCAGCAGTTACGCCCTAGGGGGCACAGATACGCAGTATTTT.